A selection of T cell receptor beta chains follows, all from one sample in a study of glioma-infiltrating T cells. Each CDR3 protein gets one entry after TCRdb re-called the multiplex PCR reads with MiXCR. The sample lists about 110,000 distinct CDR3 sequences; less than 30% were seen once. What was sequenced was glioma tissue, nonneoplastic brain tissue, or PBMCs (not recorded which). These receptors came from a human donor with low-grade glioma or glioblastoma, undergoing nonglioma brain surgery, or in good health (not recorded which). The conserved cysteine and the conserved F or W are not part of the CDR3 here.

v_gene,CDR3aa
TRBV19,ASRSGAQGPEGEKLF
TRBV27,ASSNSMIAGAGDTQY
TRBV7-9,ASSFKRDRRDEQF
TRBV27,ASSGQGAPKSTDTQY
TRBV2,ASRAGTSGRAEQF
TRBV5-1,ASRRGVNTEAF
TRBV6-2/TRBV6-3,ASSWDRRGPGTSGRLSDTQY
TRBV27,ASSLWGGAYEQY
TRBV7-8,ASSLGLLEDYEQY
TRBV25-1,ASSRDGETQY
TRBV7-6,ASSWQGYNEQF
TRBV9,ASSFSPQDNQPQH
TRBV9,ASSVGGQGGYNEQF
TRBV7-8,ASSLNPSSYNEQF
TRBV20-1,SARTGALHGYT
TRBV7-9,ASSLDRSTEAF
TRBV6-1,AATTHNTGELF
TRBV24-1,ATSDSARRSNEQF
TRBV29-1,SVQGAMNTEAF
TRBV28,ASIDRSTQPQH
TRBV7-2,ASSIESGFDQQY
TRBV5-1,ASSLTVDQPQH
TRBV7-9,ASSSQGGGTEAF